One sample yielded the 20 T cell receptor beta chains listed below, sequenced in a study of CD8 T cells in ankylosing spondylitis. TCRdb redid the calling of the 5' RACE reads with MiXCR, one entry per CDR3 protein. The table has 450,000 to 550,000 distinct CDR3 sequences, under 5.5% seen once. Their antigens are not known. The study, taken as a whole, reports: In ankylosing spondylitis blood, a motif of roughly eight highly homologous TCR beta variants appeared characteristic.

The sequenced sample was blood, either unsorted or a sorted T cell fraction (not recorded which). The receptors shown here come from a male donor with ankylosing spondylitis.

In this sample, this clonotype turned up many times. The V and J genes are TRBV4-1 and TRBJ1-1; 8 positions match TRBD1. The trim removed 0 bases at V and 2 bases at J, leaving 5 bases unmatched. This CDR3 region has 16 residues. Germline assignment: CDR1 MGHRA and CDR2 YSYEKL. CDR3 loop: CASSQELGQGNTEAFF. CDR3 in DNA: TGCGCCAGCAGCCAAGAACTAGGACAGGGAAACACTGAAGCTTTCTTT.

This clonotype was picked up many times. CDR3 bases: TGTGCCAGCAGTCCCAGGGTTTGGAGGGCAGATACGCAGTATTTT. It is translated as CASSPRVWRADTQYF. This chain uses TRBV27 with TRBJ2-3; possible D gene TRBD2, 6 bases. Trimming stripped 5 bases from V and 4 bases from J, with 16 bases between. Germline CDR1 is MNHEY and CDR2 is SMNVEV (reference sequence). CDR3 length: 15 amino acids.

Many counts were recorded for this clonotype. The rearrangement links TRBV27 to TRBJ2-1; D is undetermined. Trimming pared 3 bases from V and 1 base from J, leaving 7 bases between. CDR1 is MNHEY, CDR2 SMNVEV, per germline (reference sequence). The CDR3 extends over 14 amino acids. CDR3 coding DNA: TGTGCCAGCAGTTTTATCGGGTCCTACAATGAGCAGTTCTTC. It is translated as CASSFIGSYNEQFF.

This clonotype was found many times. Germline is not matched at one junction end, which may reflect a read error. V usage is TRBV5-1 and J usage is TRBJ2-7; maybe TRBD2 (5 bases). The CDR3 runs to 13 residues. Germline-derived CDR1 and CDR2 are SGHRS and YFSETQ. CDR3 DNA sequence: TGTGCCAGCAGCTTAGCGTCTGGTTACGAGCAGTACTTC. Amino acids: CASSLASGYEQYF.

This clonotype was found many times. J is TRBJ2-5 and V is TRBV5-6, with no clear D. Germline CDR1 SGHDT, CDR2 YYEEEE. This CDR3 is 13 amino acids long. V gave up 0 bases and J gave up 3 bases, with 6 bases separating them. The CDR3 sequence is CASSLVAEETQYF. The CDR3 nucleotides are TGTGCCAGCAGCTTGGTGGCAGAAGAGACCCAGTACTTC.

This clonotype was counted many times. The chain has TRBV24-1 and TRBJ1-2, with 9 bases fitting TRBD1. This CDR3 region has 16 residues. V lost 2 bases and J lost 8; bases outside the gene matches: 11. Germline CDR1 and CDR2: KGHDR and SFDVKD. CDR3 coding DNA: TGTGCCACCAGTGATTGGAAGACAGGGGGAGAAAGAGGCTACACCTTC. As protein: CATSDWKTGGERGYTF.

Ten or more counts support this clonotype. The chain links TRBV27 to TRBJ2-3; possible D gene TRBD2, 6 bases. V was pared by 6 bases and J by 5 bases, with 18 bases between. This CDR3 spans 15 amino acids. Germline-derived CDR1 and CDR2 are MNHEY and SMNVEV (reference sequence). CDR3 residues: CASSSGPGALDTQYF. The CDR3 bases are TGTGCCAGCAGCTCAGGGCCGGGAGCCTTAGATACGCAGTATTTT.

There are many counts of this clonotype. The rearrangement joins TRBV7-2 to TRBJ1-1, with 9 bases aligning to TRBD1. Unmatched junction bases numbered 8, after V lost 1 base and J lost 5 bases. The CDR3 contains 16 residues. The V gene's germline CDR1 is SGHTA and CDR2 FQGNSA. Here the CDR3 reads CASSLVWGQGGTEAFF. The CDR3 DNA reads as TGTGCCAGCAGCTTAGTATGGGGACAGGGTGGGACTGAAGCTTTCTTT.

This clonotype was seen at least ten times. Here the CDR3 DNA reads TGTGCCAGCAGCTTAGAATCATACGTGGGTGAGCAGTTCTTC. Translated: CASSLESYVGEQFF. This chain connects TRBV7-8 to TRBJ2-1, with D unresolved. CDR1 SGHVS and CDR2 FQNEAQ come from the germline V gene. The CDR3 is 14 amino acids. V was cut by 1 base and J by 9 bases, with 13 bases left in between.

This clonotype has ten or more counts. This chain uses TRBV7-2 with TRBJ2-5; D call uncertain. V gave up 5 bases and J gave up 4 bases, with 17 bases separating them. Germline V CDR1 and CDR2: SGHTA, FQGNSA. The CDR3 length is 15 residues. The CDR3 DNA is TGTGCCAGCAGCCCTTCTGGGCTCACGGCAGAGACCCAGTACTTC. It translates to CASSPSGLTAETQYF. The full variable domain, its missing parts supplied by reference TRBV7-2 and TRBJ2-5, is GAGVSQSPSNKVTEKGKDVELRCDPISGHTALYWYRQSLGQGLEFLIYFQGNSAPDKSGLPSDRFSAERTGGSVSTLTIQRTQQEDSAVYLCASSPSGLTAETQYFGPGTRLLVL.

This clonotype was seen at least ten times. The chain recombines TRBV10-3 with TRBJ1-5, with 7 bases aligning to TRBD1. This CDR3 comprises 17 residues. After removal of 0 bases from V and 3 bases from J, the junction contained 8 bases not matched to a gene. Germline V lookup: CDR1 ENHRY, CDR2 SYGVKD. The CDR3 bases are TGTGCCATCAGTGAGTCGAGACCCGACAGGGACAATCAGCCCCAGCATTTT. It specifies CAISESRPDRDNQPQHF.

This clonotype showed up many times. This chain uses TRBV5-1 with TRBJ1-6; D possibly corresponds to TRBD1 (5 bases). This CDR3 comprises 14 residues. The V and J ends lost 6 bases and 6 bases respectively, with 13 bases between them. Germline V gene lookup returns CDR1 SGHRS and CDR2 YFSETQ. Here the CDR3 DNA reads TGCGCCAGCACCAGGGATGGCACTAATTCACCCCTCCACTTT. Amino acids: CASTRDGTNSPLHF.

For this clonotype: Possible read error: a much larger clone is one base away. This chain connects TRBV18 to TRBJ2-1, with D perhaps TRBD2 (5 bases). Germline-derived CDR1 and CDR2 are KGHSH and LQKENI. This CDR3 is built from 14 residues. This chain's CDR3 is CASSPLAGYNEQLF. In nucleotides, the CDR3 is TGTGCCAGCTCACCACTGGCGGGCTACAATGAGCAGCTCTTC.

This clonotype was observed at least ten times. This chain links TRBV28 with TRBJ1-6, with unresolved D. The CDR3 totals 16 residues. From germline, CDR1 is MDHEN and CDR2 SYDVKM. The V end lost 3 bases, the J end lost 5 bases, and 14 bases lay between the germline ends. The CDR3 loop is CASSFPYGSHNSPLHF. In DNA, the CDR3 is TGTGCCAGCAGTTTCCCGTACGGTAGCCATAATTCACCCCTCCACTTT.

This clonotype was recorded many times. The V call is TRBV4-2, the J call TRBJ2-7; D possibly corresponds to TRBD2 (5 bases). V dropped 0 bases and J dropped 5 bases, with 14 bases sitting between them. The CDR3 length is 15 residues. Germline V gives CDR1 LGHNA, CDR2 YNFKEQ. CDR3 in amino acids: CASSQDPRGVDEQYF. In nucleotides, the CDR3 is TGTGCCAGCAGCCAAGACCCTCGGGGTGTCGACGAGCAGTACTTC.

This clonotype was detected ten times or more. The V gene is TRBV5-1, the J gene TRBJ2-1; D may be TRBD2 (6 bases). The CDR3 spans 14 residues. The V end was cut by 7 bases, the J end by 0 bases, with 11 bases between. Germline CDR1 SGHRS, CDR2 YFSETQ. The CDR3 is CASQAGLSYNEQFF. CDR3 nucleotides: TGCGCCAGCCAAGCGGGCCTCTCCTACAATGAGCAGTTCTTC.

This clonotype was observed many times. The chain has TRBV28 and TRBJ2-2; 11 bases map to TRBD1. J lost 1 base, V lost 6 bases, and 10 bases had no gene match. Germline CDR1 reads MDHEN; CDR2 reads SYDVKM. CDR3 length: 18 amino acids. CDR3 protein: CASRRPGQGGRNTGELFF. The CDR3 bases are TGTGCCAGCAGAAGACCGGGACAGGGGGGTAGGAACACCGGGGAGCTGTTTTTT. The whole variable domain, remainder taken from reference TRBV28 and TRBJ2-2, is DVKVTQSSRYLVKRTGEKVFLECVQDMDHENMFWYRQDPGLGLRLIYFSYDVKMKEKGDIPEGYSVSREKKERFSLILESASTNQTSMYLCASRRPGQGGRNTGELFFGEGSRLTVL.

This clonotype was seen repeatedly, ten times or more. The J gene is TRBJ2-5, the V gene TRBV20-1; D gene ambiguous. The CDR3 has 13 amino acids. The germline gives CDR1 DFQATT, CDR2 SNEGSKA (reference sequence). With 1 base removed from V and 4 bases from J, the gap between germline ends came to 10 bases. The CDR3 DNA reads TGCAGTGCTAGAGGATTCCGCAGAGAGACCCAGTACTTC. Its translation is CSARGFRRETQYF.

This clonotype was seen repeatedly, ten times or more. This rearrangement joins TRBV12-3 or TRBV12-4 to TRBJ1-2, with D perhaps matching TRBD1 (5 bases). This CDR3 contains 13 residues. Trimming left V 2 bases short and J 8 bases short, with 12 bases between. The chain's CDR3 is CASSLQGPLGYTF. For the CDR3, the DNA is TGTGCCAGCAGTTTACAGGGACCGTTGGGCTACACCTTC.

This clonotype was detected ten times or more. The CDR3 bases are TGTGCCAGCAGCTTAGCGGGGACAGGGGGCCAAGAGACCCAGTACTTC. Its protein product is CASSLAGTGGQETQYF. This sequence joins TRBV7-2 and TRBJ2-5; 11 bases map to TRBD1. The CDR3 is made up of 16 amino acids. V lost 0 bases, J lost 1 base, and 1 base stayed unmatched. CDR1 and CDR2 from the germline V gene are SGHTA and FQGNSA.